A selection of T cell receptor beta chains follows, all from one sample in a study of cytomegalovirus exposure and HLA in healthy donors. Produced via immunoSEQ multiplex PCR; TCRdb's table is partial and in-frame only. Of tens of thousands of clones listed, about 86% were seen once; the top ten hold about 1.5%. Sequenced sample: PBMCs. The receptors were sampled from a middle-aged man in good health and CMV-seronegative. Each CDR3 is given with its conserved first and last residue. The D gene is left open where the match is weak. Not every row has a clone size; where given, it reads once, few, many or a size class.

v_gene: TRBV13; abundance: .; d_gene: TRBD1; j_gene: TRBJ1-1; CDR3nt: TGTGCCAGCAGCTTAGACAGGGGCGCGACTGAAGCTTTCTTT; CDR3aa: CASSLDRGATEAFF
v_gene: TRBV29-1; abundance: .; d_gene: .; j_gene: TRBJ1-2; CDR3nt: TGCAGCGTCGTGACAACTAGACAGGCTAACTATGGCTACACCTTC; CDR3aa: CSVVTTRQANYGYTF
v_gene: TRBV7-9; abundance: .; d_gene: .; j_gene: TRBJ2-3; CDR3nt: TGTGCCAGCAGCAAAGGGGGGGGGCAAGACACAGATACGCAGTATTTT; CDR3aa: CASSKGGGQDTDTQYF
v_gene: TRBV6-6; abundance: .; d_gene: .; j_gene: TRBJ2-5; CDR3nt: TGTGCCAGCAGCCAAACGCGAGGGTTTGTGGAGACCCAGTACTTC; CDR3aa: CASSQTRGFVETQYF
v_gene: TRBV7-9; abundance: few; d_gene: TRBD2; j_gene: TRBJ2-6; CDR3nt: TGTGCCAGCATCCGGACTAGCGGTTTCTCTGGGGCCAACGTCCTGACTTTC; CDR3aa: CASIRTSGFSGANVLTF
v_gene: TRBV29-1; abundance: .; d_gene: TRBD2; j_gene: TRBJ2-1; CDR3nt: TGCAGCGTTAACGGGGGGGCCAATGAGCAGTTCTTC; CDR3aa: CSVNGGANEQFF
v_gene: TRBV5-1; abundance: .; d_gene: .; j_gene: TRBJ2-2; CDR3nt: TGCGCCAGCAGGGTGGAAGCAATAGCTCCCGGGGAGCTGTTTTTT; CDR3aa: CASRVEAIAPGELFF
v_gene: TRBV28; abundance: .; d_gene: .; j_gene: TRBJ2-2; CDR3nt: TGTGCCAGCAGTTTTCGTAGAAGTCAACCAAACACCGGGGAGCTGTTTTTT; CDR3aa: CASSFRRSQPNTGELFF
v_gene: TRBV7-8; abundance: .; d_gene: .; j_gene: TRBJ2-7; CDR3nt: TGTGCCAGCGGAAGAGGGGGTCCCTACGAGCAGTACTTC; CDR3aa: CASGRGGPYEQYF
v_gene: TRBV5-1; abundance: .; d_gene: TRBD1; j_gene: TRBJ1-1; CDR3nt: TGCGCCAGCAGCTTTGGGACAGGGAACACTGAAGCTTTCTTT; CDR3aa: CASSFGTGNTEAFF
v_gene: TRBV6-1; abundance: .; d_gene: TRBD1; j_gene: TRBJ2-7; CDR3nt: TGTGCCAGCAGCAGGACAGGGGCTGTCAACGAGCAGTACTTC; CDR3aa: CASSRTGAVNEQYF
v_gene: TRBV11-2; abundance: once; d_gene: .; j_gene: TRBJ2-6; CDR3nt: TGTGCCAGCAGCTTAGCTGACAGACTTCTCACTGGGGCCAACGTCCTGACTTTC; CDR3aa: CASSLADRLLTGANVLTF
v_gene: TRBV7-9; abundance: .; d_gene: TRBD1; j_gene: TRBJ1-4; CDR3nt: TGTGCCAGCAGCCTAGGGACAGAAGTTGGTGAAAAACTGTTTTTT; CDR3aa: CASSLGTEVGEKLFF
v_gene: TRBV25-1; abundance: once; d_gene: .; j_gene: TRBJ1-6; CDR3nt: TGTGCCAGCAGTGAAGCAGGCTTGTATAATTCACCCCTCCACTTT; CDR3aa: CASSEAGLYNSPLHF
v_gene: TRBV14; abundance: .; d_gene: .; j_gene: TRBJ2-7; CDR3nt: TGTGCCAGCAGCCAACAGGGTCCCTACGAGCAGTACTTC; CDR3aa: CASSQQGPYEQYF
v_gene: TRBV5-1; abundance: .; d_gene: TRBD1; j_gene: TRBJ1-1; CDR3nt: TGCGCCAGCAGCCTAGCGACAGGGCTGAACACTGAAGCTTTCTTT; CDR3aa: CASSLATGLNTEAFF
v_gene: TRBV7-9; abundance: .; d_gene: .; j_gene: TRBJ1-2; CDR3nt: TGTTCCAGCAGTGCGTCCGGCTATGGCTACACCTTC; CDR3aa: CSSSASGYGYTF
v_gene: TRBV30; abundance: .; d_gene: TRBD1; j_gene: TRBJ1-1; CDR3nt: TGTGCCTGGAGTGGGGACAGGGGAAATGAAGCTTTCTTT; CDR3aa: CAWSGDRGNEAFF
v_gene: TRBV18; abundance: .; d_gene: .; j_gene: TRBJ1-2; CDR3nt: TGTGCCAGCTCACCTCCCGGGACAACCCATAACTATGGCTACACCTTC; CDR3aa: CASSPPGTTHNYGYTF
v_gene: TRBV27; abundance: .; d_gene: TRBD1; j_gene: TRBJ1-6; CDR3nt: TGTGCCAGCAGTCCTCAGCGTGTACAGGGGGCTTATTCACCCCTCCACTTT; CDR3aa: CASSPQRVQGAYSPLHF
v_gene: TRBV29-1; abundance: .; d_gene: .; j_gene: TRBJ1-1; CDR3nt: TGCAGCGTTGCCAAGGGCGGGGACACTGAAGCTTTCTTT; CDR3aa: CSVAKGGDTEAFF
v_gene: TRBV7-2; abundance: .; d_gene: .; j_gene: TRBJ1-2; CDR3nt: TGTGCCAGCAGCCCTCCCGTGTTCGGTGGGGGCGACTATGGCTACACCTTC; CDR3aa: CASSPPVFGGGDYGYTF
v_gene: TRBV10-3; abundance: .; d_gene: TRBD2; j_gene: TRBJ2-3; CDR3nt: TGTGCCATCAGAACTAGCGGGGGATATAGCACAGATACGCAGTATTTT; CDR3aa: CAIRTSGGYSTDTQYF
v_gene: TRBV2; abundance: few; d_gene: .; j_gene: TRBJ2-1; CDR3nt: TGTGCCAGCAGTGAGGCCAGGGGATCCTACAATGAGCAGTTCTTC; CDR3aa: CASSEARGSYNEQFF
v_gene: TRBV9; abundance: .; d_gene: TRBD2; j_gene: TRBJ2-1; CDR3nt: TGTGCCAGCAGCGTAGGGGCGCGGGGGGATTCGACGGAGCAGTTCTTC; CDR3aa: CASSVGARGDSTEQFF
v_gene: TRBV11-3; abundance: .; d_gene: .; j_gene: TRBJ2-5; CDR3nt: TGTGCCAGCAGCTTGGTAATGGCAGGCCAAGAGACCCAGTACTTC; CDR3aa: CASSLVMAGQETQYF
v_gene: TRBV5-8; abundance: .; d_gene: .; j_gene: TRBJ1-5; CDR3nt: TGTGCCAGCAGCTTCTATGGTGCAAATCAGCCCCAGCATTTT; CDR3aa: CASSFYGANQPQHF
v_gene: TRBV30; abundance: few; d_gene: TRBD2; j_gene: TRBJ2-7; CDR3nt: TGTGCCTGGAGTCAGGGACTAGCCACATACGAGCAGTACTTC; CDR3aa: CAWSQGLATYEQYF
v_gene: TRBV20-1; abundance: once; d_gene: .; j_gene: TRBJ1-2; CDR3nt: TGCTCTACAGTCGGGGTCCCGGGCTACACCTTC; CDR3aa: CSTVGVPGYTF
v_gene: TRBV5-1; abundance: .; d_gene: TRBD2; j_gene: TRBJ2-3; CDR3nt: TGCGCCAGCAGCTTGGTTTCGGGGGGGGCCTCAGATACGCAGTATTTT; CDR3aa: CASSLVSGGASDTQYF
v_gene: TRBV12-5; abundance: few; d_gene: .; j_gene: TRBJ2-1; CDR3nt: TGTGCTAGTGGATCTATTAACAATGAGCAGTTCTTC; CDR3aa: CASGSINNEQFF
v_gene: TRBV7-8; abundance: .; d_gene: TRBD1; j_gene: TRBJ1-4; CDR3nt: TGTGCCAGCAGCCAAATCACAGGGGGCAGTCCAGAAAAACTGTTTTTT; CDR3aa: CASSQITGGSPEKLFF
v_gene: TRBV2; abundance: few; d_gene: .; j_gene: TRBJ1-4; CDR3nt: TGTGCCAGCAGTGAAGCTCGGACAGTGGGGAATGAAAAACTGTTTTTT; CDR3aa: CASSEARTVGNEKLFF
v_gene: TRBV30; abundance: .; d_gene: .; j_gene: TRBJ1-3; CDR3nt: TGTGCCTGGACAGGCTCTGGAAACACCATATATTTT; CDR3aa: CAWTGSGNTIYF
v_gene: TRBV30; abundance: .; d_gene: .; j_gene: TRBJ1-3; CDR3nt: TGTGCCTGGAGGGCCACCGTGGGAGACTCTGGAAACACCATATATTTT; CDR3aa: CAWRATVGDSGNTIYF
v_gene: TRBV11-3; abundance: .; d_gene: TRBD1; j_gene: TRBJ2-7; CDR3nt: TGTGCCAGCAGCTTAGGGTTCGAGGACAGGGGGCGCGACGAGCAGTACTTC; CDR3aa: CASSLGFEDRGRDEQYF
v_gene: TRBV2; abundance: .; d_gene: .; j_gene: TRBJ2-1; CDR3nt: TGTGCCAGCAAGCGGAACTCGCTTCCGGAGCAGTTCTTC; CDR3aa: CASKRNSLPEQFF
v_gene: TRBV9; abundance: .; d_gene: .; j_gene: TRBJ1-6; CDR3nt: TGTGCCAGCAGCGTTTTAGGGAGTAATTCACCCCTCCACTTT; CDR3aa: CASSVLGSNSPLHF
v_gene: TRBV5-4; abundance: .; d_gene: TRBD1; j_gene: TRBJ2-1; CDR3nt: TGTGCCAGCAGCAGTCAAACAGGGGGCACTGAGCAGTTCTTC; CDR3aa: CASSSQTGGTEQFF
v_gene: TRBV7-7; abundance: .; d_gene: TRBD1; j_gene: TRBJ1-3; CDR3nt: TGTGCCAGCAGCTTAGACAGGGGATTTGGAAACACCATATATTTT; CDR3aa: CASSLDRGFGNTIYF
v_gene: TRBV9; abundance: .; d_gene: TRBD2; j_gene: TRBJ2-4; CDR3nt: TGTGCCAGCAGCGGGGGGGGTACGGGCAAAAACATTCAGTACTTC; CDR3aa: CASSGGGTGKNIQYF
v_gene: TRBV27; abundance: .; d_gene: TRBD1; j_gene: TRBJ2-2; CDR3nt: TGTGCCAGCAGTTTAGGGACAGGCGGCACCGGGGAGCTGTTTTTT; CDR3aa: CASSLGTGGTGELFF
v_gene: TRBV15; abundance: .; d_gene: TRBD1; j_gene: TRBJ1-2; CDR3nt: TGTGCCACCAGCAGAGATAAACAGGGGGCAAACTATGGCTACACCTTC; CDR3aa: CATSRDKQGANYGYTF
v_gene: TRBV29-1; abundance: once; d_gene: TRBD1; j_gene: TRBJ1-4; CDR3nt: TGCAGCGTTGTCGACAGGGGGACAACTAATGAAAAACTGTTTTTT; CDR3aa: CSVVDRGTTNEKLFF
v_gene: TRBV9; abundance: .; d_gene: .; j_gene: TRBJ2-5; CDR3nt: TGTGCCAGCAGCCCCCCCCGAGGTGGAGAGACCCAGTACTTC; CDR3aa: CASSPPRGGETQYF
v_gene: TRBV19; abundance: .; d_gene: TRBD1; j_gene: TRBJ1-5; CDR3nt: TGTGCCAGTAGTATGACCGGGACAGGGGTCCGGGGTCGGTATCAGCCCCAGCATTTT; CDR3aa: CASSMTGTGVRGRYQPQHF
v_gene: TRBV7-8; abundance: .; d_gene: .; j_gene: TRBJ2-5; CDR3nt: TGTGCCAGCAGCTTACAGGCGGGGATACAAGAGACCCAGTACTTC; CDR3aa: CASSLQAGIQETQYF
v_gene: TRBV14; abundance: once; d_gene: TRBD1; j_gene: TRBJ1-2; CDR3nt: TGTGCCAGCAGCCCTTGGACAGGCAACTATGGCTACACCTTC; CDR3aa: CASSPWTGNYGYTF
v_gene: TRBV10-2; abundance: .; d_gene: .; j_gene: TRBJ2-4; CDR3nt: TGCGCCAGCAGTGATCGGGGGGCAAAAAGATTAGCCAAAAACATTCAGTACTTC; CDR3aa: CASSDRGAKRLAKNIQYF
v_gene: TRBV10-3; abundance: .; d_gene: .; j_gene: TRBJ2-3; CDR3nt: TGTGCCATCAGTGAGTCCTGGAGGGGCAGGGAGACAGATACGCAGTATTTT; CDR3aa: CAISESWRGRETDTQYF
v_gene: TRBV9; abundance: .; d_gene: TRBD2; j_gene: TRBJ2-5; CDR3nt: TGTGCCAGCAGCTCCCACCCGGGGAGGGGCGGGGAGACCCAGTACTTC; CDR3aa: CASSSHPGRGGETQYF
v_gene: TRBV27; abundance: .; d_gene: TRBD2; j_gene: TRBJ2-5; CDR3nt: TGTGCCAGCGGATCCCTAGCGGGGGGGATCGAGACCCAGTACTTC; CDR3aa: CASGSLAGGIETQYF
v_gene: TRBV11-2; abundance: .; d_gene: TRBD1; j_gene: TRBJ2-3; CDR3nt: TGTGCCAGCAGCTTAGTTCGACAGGGAATGGTAAATACGCAGTATTTT; CDR3aa: CASSLVRQGMVNTQYF
v_gene: TRBV18; abundance: .; d_gene: .; j_gene: TRBJ1-1; CDR3nt: TGTGCCAGCTCACCGGGAGCTGGGACTGAAGCTTTCTTT; CDR3aa: CASSPGAGTEAFF